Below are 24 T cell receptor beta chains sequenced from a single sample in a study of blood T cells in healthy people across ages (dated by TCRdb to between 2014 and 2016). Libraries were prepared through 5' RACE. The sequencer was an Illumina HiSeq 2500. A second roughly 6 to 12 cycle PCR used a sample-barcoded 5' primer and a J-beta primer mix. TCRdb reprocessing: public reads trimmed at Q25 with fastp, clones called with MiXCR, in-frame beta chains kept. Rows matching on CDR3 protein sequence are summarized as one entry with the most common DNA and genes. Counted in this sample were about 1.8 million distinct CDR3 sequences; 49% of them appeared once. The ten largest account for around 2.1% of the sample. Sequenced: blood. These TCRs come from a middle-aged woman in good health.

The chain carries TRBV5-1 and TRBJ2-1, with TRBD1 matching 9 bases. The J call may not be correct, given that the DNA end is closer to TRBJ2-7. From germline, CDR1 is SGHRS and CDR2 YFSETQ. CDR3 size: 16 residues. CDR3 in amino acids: CASSLVVGTGYNEQYF. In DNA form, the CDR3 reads TGCGCCAGCAGCTTGGTAGTCGGGACAGGGTACAATGAGCAGTACTTC.

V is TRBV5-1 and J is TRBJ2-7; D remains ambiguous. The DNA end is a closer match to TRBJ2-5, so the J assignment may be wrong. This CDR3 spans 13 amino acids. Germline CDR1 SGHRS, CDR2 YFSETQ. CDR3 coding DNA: TGCGCCAGCAGCTATGGAGACCTGGAGACCCAGTACTTC. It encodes CASSYGDLETQYF.

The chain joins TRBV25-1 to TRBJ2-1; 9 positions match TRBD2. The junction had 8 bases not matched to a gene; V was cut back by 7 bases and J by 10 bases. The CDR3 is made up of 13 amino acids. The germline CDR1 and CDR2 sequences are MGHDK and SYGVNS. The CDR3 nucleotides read TGTGCCAGCACCCCAGCGGGGGGTCGCGAGCAGTTCTTC. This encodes CASTPAGGREQFF.

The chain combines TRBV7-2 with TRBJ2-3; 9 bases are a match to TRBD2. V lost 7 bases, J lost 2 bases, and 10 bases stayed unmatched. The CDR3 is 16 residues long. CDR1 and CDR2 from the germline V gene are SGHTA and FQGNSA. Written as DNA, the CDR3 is TGTGCCAGCATTCAGGTGGCGGGGGGGTACACAGATACGCAGTATTTT. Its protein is CASIQVAGGYTDTQYF. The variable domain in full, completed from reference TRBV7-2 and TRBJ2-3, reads GAGVSQSPSNKVTEKGKDVELRCDPISGHTALYWYRQSLGQGLEFLIYFQGNSAPDKSGLPSDRFSAERTGGSVSTLTIQRTQQEDSAVYLCASIQVAGGYTDTQYFGPGTRLTVL.

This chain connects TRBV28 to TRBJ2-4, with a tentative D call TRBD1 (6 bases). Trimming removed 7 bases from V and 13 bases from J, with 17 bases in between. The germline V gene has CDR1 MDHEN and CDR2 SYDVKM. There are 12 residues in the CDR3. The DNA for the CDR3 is TGTGCCAGCATTTTGAAAGGGGGTGAGCAGTACTTC. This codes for CASILKGGEQYF. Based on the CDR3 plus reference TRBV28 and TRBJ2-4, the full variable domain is DVKVTQSSRYLVKRTGEKVFLECVQDMDHENMFWYRQDPGLGLRLIYFSYDVKMKEKGDIPEGYSVSREKKERFSLILESASTNQTSMYLCASILKGGEQYFGAGTRLSVL.

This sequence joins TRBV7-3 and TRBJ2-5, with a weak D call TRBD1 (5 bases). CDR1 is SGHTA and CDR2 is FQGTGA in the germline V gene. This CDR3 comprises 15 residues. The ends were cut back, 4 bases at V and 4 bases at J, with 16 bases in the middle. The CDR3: CASSWSAGRGETQYF. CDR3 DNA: TGTGCCAGCAGCTGGAGTGCCGGTAGGGGAGAGACCCAGTACTTC.

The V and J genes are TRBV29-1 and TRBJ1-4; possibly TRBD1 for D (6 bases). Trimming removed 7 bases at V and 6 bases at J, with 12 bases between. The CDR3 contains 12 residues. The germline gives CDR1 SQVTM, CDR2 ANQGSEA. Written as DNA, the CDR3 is TGCAGCGGTAGGGGGGGGGATGAAAAACTGTTTTTT. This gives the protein CSGRGGDEKLFF.

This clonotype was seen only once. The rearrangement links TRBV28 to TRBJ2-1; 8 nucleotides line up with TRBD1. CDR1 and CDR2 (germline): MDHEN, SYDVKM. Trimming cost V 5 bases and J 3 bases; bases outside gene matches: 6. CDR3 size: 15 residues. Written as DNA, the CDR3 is TGTGCCAGCAGTCGTCCAGGGGGCTACTACAATGAGCAGTTCTTC. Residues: CASSRPGGYYNEQFF.

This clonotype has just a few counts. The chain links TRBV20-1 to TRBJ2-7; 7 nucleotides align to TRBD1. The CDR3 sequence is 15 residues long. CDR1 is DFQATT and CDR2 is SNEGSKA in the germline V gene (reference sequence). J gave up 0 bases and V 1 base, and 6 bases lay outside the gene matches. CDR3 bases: TGCAGTGCTAGAGTTGGGGACAGAGTCTCCTACGAGCAGTACTTC. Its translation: CSARVGDRVSYEQYF.

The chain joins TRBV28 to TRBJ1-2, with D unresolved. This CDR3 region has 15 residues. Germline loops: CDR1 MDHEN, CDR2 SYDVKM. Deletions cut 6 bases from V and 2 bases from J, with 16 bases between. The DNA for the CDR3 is TGTGCCAGCAGACTTTTTATTAACAGCAACTATGGCTACACCTTC. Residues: CASRLFINSNYGYTF.

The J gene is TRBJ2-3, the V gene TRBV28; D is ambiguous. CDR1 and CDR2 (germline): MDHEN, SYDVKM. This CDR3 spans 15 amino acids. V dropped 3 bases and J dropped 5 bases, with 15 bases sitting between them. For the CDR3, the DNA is TGTGCCAGCAGTTTTCCCGGATCTGGGAAAGATACGCAGTATTTT. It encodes CASSFPGSGKDTQYF. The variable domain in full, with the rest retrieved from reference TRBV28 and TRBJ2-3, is DVKVTQSSRYLVKRTGEKVFLECVQDMDHENMFWYRQDPGLGLRLIYFSYDVKMKEKGDIPEGYSVSREKKERFSLILESASTNQTSMYLCASSFPGSGKDTQYFGPGTRLTVL.

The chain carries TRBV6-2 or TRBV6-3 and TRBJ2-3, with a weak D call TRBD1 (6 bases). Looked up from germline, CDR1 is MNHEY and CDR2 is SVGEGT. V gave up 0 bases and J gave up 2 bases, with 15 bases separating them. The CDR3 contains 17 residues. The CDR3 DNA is TGTGCCAGCAGTTACTCGATAGACAGGTCTGTCACAGATACGCAGTATTTT. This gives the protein CASSYSIDRSVTDTQYF.

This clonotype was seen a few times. CDR3 residues: CASSSTGVFGYTF. The CDR3 nucleotides are TGCGCCAGCAGCTCGACAGGGGTTTTTGGCTACACCTTC. The genes are TRBV5-1 and TRBJ1-2, with TRBD1 matching 8 bases. This CDR3 spans 13 amino acids. V shed 3 bases and J 7 bases; nucleotides not matched to a gene: 5. CDR1 and CDR2 from the germline V gene are SGHRS and YFSETQ. The full variable domain, in which reference TRBV5-1 and TRBJ1-2 provide the parts outside the CDR3, is KAGVTQTPRYLIKTRGQQVTLSCSPISGHRSVSWYQQTPGQGLQFLFEYFSETQRNKGNFPGRFSGRQFSNSRSEMNVSTLELGDSALYLCASSSTGVFGYTFGSGTRLTVV.

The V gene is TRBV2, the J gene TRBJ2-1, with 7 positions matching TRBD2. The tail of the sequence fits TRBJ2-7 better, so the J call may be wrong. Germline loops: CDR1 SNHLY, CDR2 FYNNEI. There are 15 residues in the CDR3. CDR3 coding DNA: TGTGCCAGCGGTAACGGGGGGAGCTCCTACAATGAGCAGTACTTC. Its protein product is CASGNGGSSYNEQYF.

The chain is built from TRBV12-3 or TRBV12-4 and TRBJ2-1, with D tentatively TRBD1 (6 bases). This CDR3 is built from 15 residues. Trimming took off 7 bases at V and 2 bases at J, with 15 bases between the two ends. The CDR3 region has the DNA TGTGCCAGCATTGCCGGGACACGAGCCTACAATGAGCAGTTCTTC. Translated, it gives CASIAGTRAYNEQFF.

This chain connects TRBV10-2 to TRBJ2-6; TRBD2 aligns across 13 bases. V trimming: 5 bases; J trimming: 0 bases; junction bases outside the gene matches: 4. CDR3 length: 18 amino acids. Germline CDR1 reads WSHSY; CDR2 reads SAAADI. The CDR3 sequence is CASSTLAGGPSGANVLTF. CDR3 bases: TGCGCCAGCAGTACACTAGCGGGGGGGCCCTCTGGGGCCAACGTCCTGACTTTC.

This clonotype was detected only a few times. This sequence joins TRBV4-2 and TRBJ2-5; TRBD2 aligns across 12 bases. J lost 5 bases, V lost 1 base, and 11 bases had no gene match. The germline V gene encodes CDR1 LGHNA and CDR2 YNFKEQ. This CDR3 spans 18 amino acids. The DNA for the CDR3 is TGTGCCAGCAGCCAAGGGGCTCTAGCGGGGGGGCCCGATGAGACCCAGTACTTC. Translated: CASSQGALAGGPDETQYF.

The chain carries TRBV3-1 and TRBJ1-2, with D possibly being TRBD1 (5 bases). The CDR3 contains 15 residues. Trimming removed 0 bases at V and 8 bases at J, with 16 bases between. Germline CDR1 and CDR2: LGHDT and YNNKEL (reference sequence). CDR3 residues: CASSQDLAGRGGYTF. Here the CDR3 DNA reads TGTGCCAGCAGCCAAGATCTCGCAGGGAGGGGAGGCTACACCTTC.

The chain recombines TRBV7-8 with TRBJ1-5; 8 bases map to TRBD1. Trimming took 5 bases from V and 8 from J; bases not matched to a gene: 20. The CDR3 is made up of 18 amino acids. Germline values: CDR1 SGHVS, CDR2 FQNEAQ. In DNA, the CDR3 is TGTGCCAGCAGCACCTCCTTGATTGGTACAGGGGGAGGTGAGCCCCAGCATTTT. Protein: CASSTSLIGTGGGEPQHF.

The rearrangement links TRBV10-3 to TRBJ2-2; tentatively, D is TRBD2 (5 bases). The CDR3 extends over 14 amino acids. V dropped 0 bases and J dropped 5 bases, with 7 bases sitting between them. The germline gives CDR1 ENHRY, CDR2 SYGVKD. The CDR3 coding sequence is TGTGCCATCAGTGAGTCGGGAGAGACCGGGGAGCTGTTTTTT. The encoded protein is CAISESGETGELFF.

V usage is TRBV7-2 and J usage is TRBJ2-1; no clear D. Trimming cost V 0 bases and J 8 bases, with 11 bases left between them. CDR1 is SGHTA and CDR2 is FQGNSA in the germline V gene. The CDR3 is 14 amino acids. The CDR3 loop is CASSLAYAVDEQFF. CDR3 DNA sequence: TGTGCCAGCAGCTTAGCTTACGCTGTCGATGAGCAGTTCTTC. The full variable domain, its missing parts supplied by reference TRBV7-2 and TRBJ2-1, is GAGVSQSPSNKVTEKGKDVELRCDPISGHTALYWYRQSLGQGLEFLIYFQGNSAPDKSGLPSDRFSAERTGGSVSTLTIQRTQQEDSAVYLCASSLAYAVDEQFFGPGTRLTVL.

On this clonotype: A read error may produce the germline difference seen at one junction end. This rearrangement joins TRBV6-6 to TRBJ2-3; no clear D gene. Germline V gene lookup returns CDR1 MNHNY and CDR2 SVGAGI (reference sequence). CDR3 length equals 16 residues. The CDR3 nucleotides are TGTGTCAGCAGTTACTCGGCGAGCGATAGCACAGATACGCAGTATTTT. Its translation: CVSSYSASDSTDTQYF.

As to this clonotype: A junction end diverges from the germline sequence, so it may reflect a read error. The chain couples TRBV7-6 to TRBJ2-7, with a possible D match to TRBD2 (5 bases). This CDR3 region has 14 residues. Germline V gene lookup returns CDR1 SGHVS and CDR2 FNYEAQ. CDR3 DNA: TGTGCCTGCAGCTTGGATGAGGGAGACTACGAGCAGTACTTC. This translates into CACSLDEGDYEQYF.

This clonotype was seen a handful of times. DNA for the CDR3: TGTGCCAGCAGTTTCCAGGGTCCGGAAGGTACGCAGTATTTT. Protein: CASSFQGPEGTQYF. This chain joins TRBV6-5 and TRBJ2-3; D perhaps matches TRBD1 (5 bases). Germline values: CDR1 MNHEY, CDR2 SVGAGI. V gave up 4 bases and J gave up 8 bases, with 16 bases separating them. The CDR3 runs 14 residues.